This is a list of T cell receptor beta chains from one sample in a study of blood T cell repertoires in COVID-19. Clones were sequenced by immunoSEQ multiplex PCR, and TCRdb holds only the in-frame ones, with some missing. The data hold about 230,000 clones, with more than 70% observed a single time. The sequencing input was peripheral blood. The origin of the receptors is an older woman with acute or convalescent COVID-19. Both conserved end residues are part of each CDR3. The D gene is left open where the match is weak. Clone size is stated in some rows and not others, as once, few, many or a class when expanded.

d_call	clone_size	j_call	v_call	cdr3_aa	cdr3_nt
NA	NA	TRBJ2-7	TRBV5-6	CASSLGMSDEQYF	TGTGCCAGCAGCTTGGGTATGAGCGACGAGCAGTACTTC
TRBD2	NA	TRBJ2-7	TRBV19	CASSPLAGAYEQYF	TGTGCCAGTAGCCCGCTAGCGGGAGCCTACGAGCAGTACTTC
TRBD1	NA	TRBJ1-5	TRBV30	CAWSGPGTGPNQPQHF	TGTGCCTGGAGTGGCCCGGGGACAGGCCCCAATCAGCCCCAGCATTTT
NA	NA	TRBJ1-1	TRBV12-3/TRBV12-4	CASSRQPNTEAFF	TGTGCCAGCAGTAGACAGCCGAACACTGAAGCTTTCTTT
NA	NA	TRBJ2-7	TRBV6-2/TRBV6-3	CASSAGPSYEQYF	TGTGCCAGCAGCGCGGGCCCGTCCTACGAGCAGTACTTC
TRBD2	NA	TRBJ2-3	TRBV2	CASSELAGGSDTQYF	TGTGCCAGCAGTGAGCTAGCGGGAGGCTCAGATACGCAGTATTTT
NA	NA	TRBJ1-2	TRBV11-2	CASSNRVTYGYTF	TGTGCCAGCAGCAACCGGGTCACCTATGGCTACACCTTC
TRBD1	few	TRBJ1-2	TRBV19	CASSLITGGGYGYTF	TGTGCCAGTAGTCTCATAACAGGGGGCGGCTATGGCTACACCTTC
NA	NA	TRBJ2-3	TRBV11-2	CASSLGGPQRATDTQYF	TGTGCCAGCAGCTTGGGGGGACCCCAACGAGCCACAGATACGCAGTATTTT
NA	NA	TRBJ2-2	TRBV7-2	CASSLRRGAALGGPGELFF	TGTGCCAGCAGCTTACGCCGGGGGGCGGCCTTAGGAGGACCCGGGGAGCTGTTTTTT
NA	NA	TRBJ1-2	TRBV28	CASNVRGLDGYTF	TGTGCCAGCAACGTGCGGGGGCTTGATGGCTACACCTTC
NA	once	TRBJ1-2	TRBV7-8	CASSPLYPSNYGYTF	TGTGCCAGCAGCCCTCTCTACCCCTCTAACTATGGCTACACCTTC
TRBD2	NA	TRBJ2-7	TRBV9	CASSAGVTSGYEQYF	TGTGCCAGCAGCGCGGGGGTGACTAGCGGGTACGAGCAGTACTTC
TRBD2	NA	TRBJ2-1	TRBV9	CASSAGLAEMGNEQFF	TGTGCCAGCAGCGCGGGACTAGCGGAGATGGGGAATGAGCAGTTCTTC
NA	NA	TRBJ1-5	TRBV2	CASRRSNQPQHF	TGTGCCAGCAGGAGAAGCAATCAGCCCCAGCATTTT
TRBD1	few	TRBJ2-7	TRBV13	CASSEPGQGAPKQYF	TGTGCCAGCAGCGAACCGGGACAGGGGGCGCCCAAGCAGTACTTC
NA	NA	TRBJ1-5	TRBV6-2/TRBV6-3	CASSYDLRTVTDFYSNQPQHF	TGTGCCAGCAGTTACGACCTACGGACAGTCACAGACTTCTATAGCAATCAGCCCCAGCATTTT
TRBD1	NA	TRBJ1-5	TRBV28	CASSGTGTGDQPQHF	TGTGCCAGCAGTGGTACCGGGACAGGGGATCAGCCCCAGCATTTT
TRBD1	NA	TRBJ1-6	TRBV6-2/TRBV6-3	CASSYQGQGTSPLHF	TGTGCCAGCAGTTACCAGGGACAGGGGACTTCACCCCTCCACTTT
NA	NA	TRBJ1-1	TRBV30	CAWSVSVNTEAFF	TGTGCCTGGAGTGTTTCGGTGAACACTGAAGCTTTCTTT
NA	NA	TRBJ1-4	TRBV4-3	CASSQGYRETNEKLFF	TGCGCCAGCAGCCAAGGCTACAGGGAGACTAATGAAAAACTGTTTTTT
NA	once	TRBJ1-2	TRBV7-9	CASSTDRSYGYTF	TGTGCCAGCAGCACCGACAGGAGCTATGGCTACACCTTC
TRBD1	NA	TRBJ2-7	TRBV11-2	CASSAPGQGGSYEQYF	TGTGCCAGCAGCGCACCGGGACAGGGAGGCTCCTACGAGCAGTACTTC
TRBD2	NA	TRBJ2-5	TRBV3-1/TRBV3-2	CASSRVGRGETQYF	TGTGCCAGCAGCCGGGTCGGGAGGGGGGAGACCCAGTACTTC
NA	NA	TRBJ1-1	TRBV19	CASSWGGVNTEAFF	TGTGCCAGTAGCTGGGGGGGCGTGAACACTGAAGCTTTCTTT
NA	NA	TRBJ1-3	TRBV30	CAWSVRTVTGNTIYF	TGTGCCTGGAGTGTACGGACAGTGACTGGAAACACCATATATTTT